A single sample gave rise to the 29 T cell receptor beta chains below, sequenced in a study of blood T cell repertoires in COVID-19. Profiled with immunoSEQ multiplex PCR; TCRdb holds only in-frame clones, not every one. The table lists 250,000 to 350,000 clones, 90% of them singletons. Sequenced: PBMCs or T cells enriched from blood (not recorded which). The source of these receptors is a woman in her 30s who had recovered from COVID-19.

This sequence joins TRBV3-1 (or the pseudogene TRBV3-2) and TRBJ2-1, with 10 bases fitting TRBD2. After removal of 0 bases from V and 3 bases from J, the junction contained 2 bases not matched to a gene. Germline V gene sequence: CDR1 LGHDT, CDR2 YNNKEL (reference sequence). The CDR3 has 16 residues. Here the CDR3 DNA reads TGTGCCAGCAGCCAAGAGAGCGGGAGGGTCTACAATGAGCAGTTCTTC. As protein: CASSQESGRVYNEQFF.

V gene TRBV11-2 combines with J gene TRBJ2-3; 8 nucleotides agree with TRBD2. Germline loops: CDR1 SGHAT, CDR2 FQNNGV. Unmatched junction bases numbered 1, after V lost 3 bases and J lost 5 bases. The CDR3 length is 13 residues. In DNA form, the CDR3 reads TGTGCCAGCAGCTTTGCGGGGGGAGATACGCAGTATTTT. It yields the protein CASSFAGGDTQYF. Combining the CDR3 with reference TRBV11-2 and TRBJ2-3 gives the whole variable domain EAGVAQSPRYKIIEKRQSVAFWCNPISGHATLYWYQQILGQGPKLLIQFQNNGVVDDSQLPKDRFSAERLKGVDSTLKIQPAKLEDSAVYLCASSFAGGDTQYFGPGTRLTVL.

This clone has only one observation. The chain couples TRBV4-2 to TRBJ2-7; D not certain. With 0 bases removed from V and 2 bases from J, the gap between germline ends came to 8 bases. CDR3 length: 14 residues. From germline, CDR1 is LGHNA and CDR2 YNFKEQ. The CDR3 DNA is TGTGCCAGCAGCCAAGAGATGGTAGCCTACGAGCAGTACTTC. It translates to CASSQEMVAYEQYF.

The chain is built from TRBV30 and TRBJ2-3; weak D call: TRBD2 (6 bases). The CDR3 is 17 amino acids. V dropped 0 bases and J dropped 0 bases, with 16 bases sitting between them. Germline CDR1 GTSNPN, CDR2 SVGIG (reference sequence). The CDR3 reads CAWSVSGRTGSTDTQYF. CDR3 DNA: TGTGCCTGGAGTGTGAGCGGGCGGACTGGTAGCACAGATACGCAGTATTTT.

Only a few counts were recorded for this clone. The chain recombines TRBV7-6 with TRBJ1-6, with 7 positions matching TRBD1. With V trimmed by 5 bases and J by 2 bases, 6 bases remained unmatched. The CDR3 runs to 16 residues. Germline V gene sequence: CDR1 SGHVS, CDR2 FNYEAQ. The CDR3 DNA reads TGTGCCAGCAGCCCTCGAACAGGGGCCTATAATTCACCCCTCCACTTT. Its translation is CASSPRTGAYNSPLHF.

The J gene is TRBJ1-3, the V gene TRBV4-3; 8 positions match TRBD1. The CDR3 contains 13 residues. The V segment lost 3 bases and the J segment 8 bases; nucleotides outside the gene matches: 3. CDR1 is LGHNA and CDR2 is YSLEER in the germline V gene. The CDR3 sequence: CASSQDRVDTIYF. As DNA, the CDR3 is TGCGCCAGCAGCCAGGACAGGGTAGACACCATATATTTT.

This clone came up once. This chain links TRBV19 with TRBJ2-7; TRBD1 matches 7 bases. The V segment lost 3 bases and the J segment 3 bases; nucleotides outside the gene matches: 8. The CDR3 contains 15 residues. Germline CDR1 LNHDA, CDR2 SQIVND (reference sequence). CDR3 in DNA: TGTGCCAGTAGTATCGCCGGGACAGAGGGCTACGAGCAGTACTTC. Encoded protein: CASSIAGTEGYEQYF. Filled out from reference TRBV19 and TRBJ2-7, the complete variable domain reads DGGITQSPKYLFRKEGQNVTLSCEQNLNHDAMYWYRQDPGQGLRLIYYSQIVNDFQKGDIAEGYSVSREKKESFPLTVTSAQKNPTAFYLCASSIAGTEGYEQYFGPGTRLTVT.

The chain links TRBV7-8 to TRBJ1-6; weak D call: TRBD1 (5 bases). Germline V gene sequence: CDR1 SGHVS, CDR2 FQNEAQ. The length of the CDR3 is 15 residues. Trimming removed 6 bases at V and 4 bases at J, with 13 bases between. This CDR3 is CASSSGGGYNSPLHF. The DNA of the CDR3 is TGTGCCAGCAGTTCGGGGGGGGGATATAATTCACCCCTCCACTTT. The full variable domain, in which reference TRBV7-8 and TRBJ1-6 provide the parts outside the CDR3, is GAGVSQSPRYKVAKRGQDVALRCDPISGHVSLFWYQQALGQGPEFLTYFQNEAQLDKSGLPSDRFFAERPEGSVSTLKIQRTQQEDSAVYLCASSSGGGYNSPLHFGNGTRLTVT.

V and J are TRBV2 and TRBJ1-6; TRBD1 might be the D (6 bases). V was pared by 3 bases and J by 7 bases, with 10 bases between. The germline V gene has CDR1 SNHLY and CDR2 FYNNEI. The CDR3 loop spans 14 amino acids. The CDR3 is CASSDPTGNSPLHF. The DNA of the CDR3 is TGTGCCAGCAGTGATCCTACAGGGAATTCACCCCTCCACTTT. The full variable domain, with the rest looked up from reference TRBV2 and TRBJ1-6, is EPEVTQTPSHQVTQMGQEVILRCVPISNHLYFYWYRQILGQKVEFLVSFYNNEISEKSEIFDDQFSVERPDGSNFTLKIRSTKLEDSAMYFCASSDPTGNSPLHFGNGTRLTVT.

This clone was counted a single time. The V gene is TRBV28, the J gene TRBJ1-1, with D uncertain. This CDR3 region has 14 residues. V was pared by 4 bases and J by 4 bases, with 13 bases between. Per germline, CDR1 MDHEN and CDR2 SYDVKM. CDR3 residues: CASSSGVGITEAFF. DNA of the CDR3: TGTGCCAGCAGTTCCGGGGTAGGGATCACTGAAGCTTTCTTT.

J is TRBJ2-1 and V is TRBV29-1; D is perhaps TRBD2 (6 bases). This CDR3 is 14 amino acids long. Looked up from germline, CDR1 is SQVTM and CDR2 is ANQGSEA. Trimming left V 7 bases short and J 3 bases short, with 16 bases between. As DNA, the CDR3 is TGCAGCGGGCGGGGCTGGCGGAGCTACAATGAGCAGTTCTTC. It translates to CSGRGWRSYNEQFF.

The chain carries TRBV28 and TRBJ2-5; maybe TRBD1 (5 bases). The length of the CDR3 is 13 residues. Germline V lookup: CDR1 MDHEN, CDR2 SYDVKM. Trimming removed 2 bases from V and 9 bases from J, with 13 bases in between. The DNA of the CDR3 is TGTGCCAGCAGTTTAGGGGCCTACTTGGCCCAGTACTTC. The encoded protein is CASSLGAYLAQYF.

The rearrangement uses TRBV19 and TRBJ1-1; D possibly corresponds to TRBD1 (6 bases). The CDR3 runs to 14 residues. Germline CDR1 LNHDA, CDR2 SQIVND (reference sequence). Trimming took 3 bases from V and 1 from J, leaving 9 bases between them. CDR3 sequence reads: CASSMTGSNTEAFF. The CDR3 nucleotides read TGTGCCAGTAGTATGACAGGATCGAACACTGAAGCTTTCTTT.

The chain has TRBV7-3 and TRBJ2-3; TRBD2 matches at 11 bases. Per germline, CDR1 SGHTA and CDR2 FQGTGA. There are 19 residues in the CDR3. Trimming took 3 bases from V and 4 from J; bases not matched to a gene: 15. CDR3 protein: CASSFVPGTSGASSDTQYF. CDR3 DNA sequence: TGTGCCAGCAGCTTCGTACCCGGGACTAGCGGAGCCTCTTCAGATACGCAGTATTTT. Together with reference TRBV7-3 and TRBJ2-3, the CDR3 gives the full variable domain: GAGVSQTPSNKVTEKGKYVELRCDPISGHTALYWYRQSLGQGPEFLIYFQGTGAADDSGLPNDRFFAVRPEGSVSTLKIQRTERGDSAVYLCASSFVPGTSGASSDTQYFGPGTRLTVL.

This clone appeared once. The chain combines TRBV7-8 with TRBJ2-1; 13 nucleotides agree with TRBD2. The germline CDR1 and CDR2 sequences are SGHVS and FQNEAQ. The length of the CDR3 is 16 residues. The J segment lost 10 bases and the V segment lost 1 base, leaving 7 bases of the junction unmatched. CDR3 residues: CASSLELAGGPREQFF. The DNA of the CDR3 is TGTGCCAGCAGCTTAGAACTAGCGGGAGGGCCGCGGGAGCAGTTCTTC. The whole variable domain, remainder taken from reference TRBV7-8 and TRBJ2-1, is GAGVSQSPRYKVAKRGQDVALRCDPISGHVSLFWYQQALGQGPEFLTYFQNEAQLDKSGLPSDRFFAERPEGSVSTLKIQRTQQEDSAVYLCASSLELAGGPREQFFGPGTRLTVL.

The V and J genes are TRBV6-2 or TRBV6-3 and TRBJ2-5, with 7 bases fitting TRBD2. The junction had 5 bases not matched to a gene; V was cut back by 6 bases and J by 10 bases. The germline V gene encodes CDR1 MNHEY and CDR2 SVGEGT. The CDR3 runs to 11 residues. CDR3 DNA sequence: TGTGCCAGCAGCCCCCGGGGGGACCAGTACTTC. Translation gives CASSPRGDQYF.

The gene calls are TRBV23-1 and TRBJ1-1; no clear D. TRBV23-1 is recorded as an ORF, its role being uncertain. CDR3 length: 13 amino acids. Trimming removed 3 bases at V and 3 bases at J, with 8 bases between. In DNA form, the CDR3 reads TGCGCCAGCAGTCACGACAAACACACTGAAGCTTTCTTT. Translated, it gives CASSHDKHTEAFF.

This chain joins TRBV28 and TRBJ1-2, with no clear D. With 3 bases removed from V and 6 bases from J, the gap between germline ends came to 8 bases. The germline V gene has CDR1 MDHEN and CDR2 SYDVKM. CDR3 size: 12 residues. The CDR3 is CASSFRVHGYTF. DNA of the CDR3: TGTGCCAGCAGTTTCCGGGTTCATGGCTACACCTTC.

This chain connects TRBV7-2 to TRBJ2-7; 7 bases align to TRBD2. The V gene end was trimmed by 0 bases and the J gene end by 5 bases; junction bases not matched to a gene: 4. Germline-derived CDR1 and CDR2 are SGHTA and FQGNSA. The length of the CDR3 is 14 residues. The CDR3 region is CASSLAGGFDEQYF. CDR3 in DNA: TGTGCCAGCAGCTTAGCGGGAGGGTTCGACGAGCAGTACTTC.

This clone was observed a single time. V is TRBV18 and J is TRBJ2-3, with D maybe TRBD1 (5 bases). CDR1 and CDR2 (germline): KGHSH, LQKENI. The CDR3 is made up of 15 amino acids. Trimming took off 0 bases at V and 8 bases at J, with 15 bases between the two ends. DNA of the CDR3: TGTGCCAGCTCACCACCGCAGGGCATCAGAGGTACGCAGTATTTT. Amino acid sequence: CASSPPQGIRGTQYF.

This chain connects TRBV9 to TRBJ2-1, with unresolved D. The CDR3 covers 12 residues. V was trimmed by 3 bases and J by 4 bases, leaving 5 bases between them. The V gene's germline CDR1 is SGDLS and CDR2 YYNGEE. In nucleotides, the CDR3 is TGTGCCAGCAGCGAATCGTACAATGAGCAGTTCTTC. As protein: CASSESYNEQFF.

V usage is TRBV24-1 and J usage is TRBJ2-2; TRBD2 matches at 8 bases. This CDR3 spans 16 amino acids. In germline, CDR1 is KGHDR, CDR2 SFDVKD. The ends lost 0 bases at V and 4 bases at J; junction bases unmatched: 3. This chain's CDR3 is CATSDLPGRATGELFF. CDR3 in DNA: TGTGCCACCAGTGATTTGCCCGGGAGGGCCACCGGGGAGCTGTTTTTT.

V gene TRBV19 combines with J gene TRBJ1-4, with D tentatively TRBD1 (5 bases). CDR1 is LNHDA and CDR2 is SQIVND in the germline V gene (reference sequence). The germline V and J ends were trimmed by 11 bases and 0 bases, with 13 bases remaining between them. CDR3 size: 14 residues. CDR3 loop: CASRGGATNEKLFF. CDR3 DNA sequence: TGTGCCTCCCGCGGGGGGGCAACTAATGAAAAACTGTTTTTT.

V is TRBV29-1 and J is TRBJ2-5, with 7 bases lining up with TRBD1. This CDR3 is 11 amino acids long. CDR1 SQVTM and CDR2 ANQGSEA come from the germline V gene. Losses at the gene ends were 7 bases for V and 3 bases for J; bases not matched to a gene: 2. CDR3 nucleotide sequence: TGCAGCGCCGGGACAGAAGAGACCCAGTACTTC. It yields the protein CSAGTEETQYF.

V gene TRBV7-2 combines with J gene TRBJ2-1, with TRBD2 identical over 10 bases. Trimming cost V 1 base and J 10 bases; bases outside gene matches: 10. Germline values: CDR1 SGHTA, CDR2 FQGNSA. CDR3 length: 16 residues. The CDR3 loop reads CASSLEASGSGAEQFF. DNA of the CDR3: TGTGCCAGCAGCTTAGAGGCTAGCGGGAGTGGCGCCGAGCAGTTCTTC.

The chain employs TRBV19 and TRBJ2-7; 7 nucleotides align to TRBD1. Germline V gene lookup returns CDR1 LNHDA and CDR2 SQIVND (reference sequence). CDR3 size: 13 residues. Trimming cost V 6 bases and J 7 bases; bases outside gene matches: 9. The CDR3 nucleotides read TGTGCCAGTAGCCCACCTGACAGGGATGAGCAGTACTTC. This codes for CASSPPDRDEQYF.

The chain uses TRBV5-1 and TRBJ1-6; 10 positions match TRBD1. CDR3 length equals 15 residues. Germline CDR1 is SGHRS and CDR2 is YFSETQ. The junction had 3 bases not matched to a gene; V was cut back by 3 bases and J by 6 bases. CDR3 sequence: CASSSRTGGNSPLHF. The DNA of the CDR3 is TGCGCCAGCAGCTCGCGGACAGGGGGTAATTCACCCCTCCACTTT.

V and J are TRBV7-2 and TRBJ2-2; 7 bases align to TRBD2. The CDR3 sequence is 16 residues long. Germline V CDR1 and CDR2: SGHTA, FQGNSA. Trimming at V came to 2 bases and at J to 0 bases, leaving 3 bases not matched to a gene. Here the CDR3 DNA reads TGTGCCAGCAGCTTAATAGCGGGTACGAACACCGGGGAGCTGTTTTTT. Protein product: CASSLIAGTNTGELFF.

Comments on this clone: A much larger clone differs by one base, so this may be a read error. Other DNA sequences in the sample encode the same CDR3. This chain links TRBV6-5 with TRBJ2-3; unclear D gene. V was shortened by 4 bases and J by 0 bases, with 2 bases between the two germline ends. The V gene's germline CDR1 is MNHEY and CDR2 SVGAGI. This CDR3 is 12 amino acids long. This chain's CDR3 is CASSSSTDTQYF. CDR3 sequence (DNA): TGTGCCAGCAGTTCTAGCACAGATACGCAGTATTTT.